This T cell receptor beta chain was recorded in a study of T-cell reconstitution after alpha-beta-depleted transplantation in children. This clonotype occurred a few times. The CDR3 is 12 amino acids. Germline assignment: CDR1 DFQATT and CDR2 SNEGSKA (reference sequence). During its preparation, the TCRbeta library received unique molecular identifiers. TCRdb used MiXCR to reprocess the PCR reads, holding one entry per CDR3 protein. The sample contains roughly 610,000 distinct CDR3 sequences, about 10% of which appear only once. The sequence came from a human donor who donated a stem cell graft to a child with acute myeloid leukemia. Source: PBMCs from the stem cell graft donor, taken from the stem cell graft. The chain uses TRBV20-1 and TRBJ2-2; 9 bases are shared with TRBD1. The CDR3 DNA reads TGCAGGGGACAGGGGAACACCGGGGAGCTGTTTTTT. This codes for CRGQGNTGELFF.